This T cell receptor (beta chain) was sequenced in a study of Ad26.COV2.S vaccination and SARS-CoV-2 variants. Study background: In the study, Ad26.COV2.S was injected intramuscularly once, or twice 56 days apart.

Sample treatment: 15 to 20 received Ad26.COV2.S at low or high dose, single or two shots; 5 received placebo; per-sample allocation not given. Samples analyzed were those drawn on day 63 after the first vaccine or placebo injection. Clones were read by immunoSEQ multiplex PCR, and TCRdb kept only the in-frame ones, dropping some. The table shows about 320,000 clones, with about nine tenths occurring only once. The CDR3 sequence is 17 residues long. This chain links TRBV21-1 with TRBJ1-2; TRBD1 is the table's D call and was not checked against the DNA. TRBV21-1 is tagged as a pseudogene. The TCR originated in a person aged 18-65 years who received the Ad26.COV2.S COVID-19 vaccine or a placebo. The starting material was peripheral blood, obtained in a trial of Ad26.COV2.S vaccine versus placebo. The CDR3: CASSKSGQVLSHYGYTF. The CDR3 DNA is TGTGCCAGCAGCAAGTCGGGACAGGTCCTATCGCACTATGGCTACACCTTC.